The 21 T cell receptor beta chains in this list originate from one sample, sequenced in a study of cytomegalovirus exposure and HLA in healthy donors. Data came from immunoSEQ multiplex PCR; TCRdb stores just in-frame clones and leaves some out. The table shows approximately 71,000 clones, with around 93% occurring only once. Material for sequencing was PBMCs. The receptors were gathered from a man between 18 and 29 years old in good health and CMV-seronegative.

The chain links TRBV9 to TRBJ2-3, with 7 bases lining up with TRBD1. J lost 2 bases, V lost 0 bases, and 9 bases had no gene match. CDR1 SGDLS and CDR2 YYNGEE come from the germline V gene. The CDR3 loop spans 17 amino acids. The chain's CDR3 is CASSVAVPGTATDTQYF. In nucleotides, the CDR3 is TGTGCCAGCAGCGTAGCCGTACCGGGGACAGCCACAGATACGCAGTATTTT.

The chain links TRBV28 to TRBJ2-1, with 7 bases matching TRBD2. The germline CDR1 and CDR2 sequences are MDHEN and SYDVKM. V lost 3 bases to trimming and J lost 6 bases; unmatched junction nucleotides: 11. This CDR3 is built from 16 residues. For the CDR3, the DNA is TGTGCCAGCAGTTTTGTGGGAGGGCCGGGTATCAATGAGCAGTTCTTC. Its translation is CASSFVGGPGINEQFF.

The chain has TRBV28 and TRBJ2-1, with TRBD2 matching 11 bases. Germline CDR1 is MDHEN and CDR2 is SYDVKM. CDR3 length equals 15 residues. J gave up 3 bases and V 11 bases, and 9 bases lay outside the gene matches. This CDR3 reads CACEASGRLYNEQFF. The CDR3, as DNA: TGTGCCTGCGAGGCTAGCGGGAGGCTCTACAATGAGCAGTTCTTC. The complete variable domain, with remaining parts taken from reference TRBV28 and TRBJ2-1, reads DVKVTQSSRYLVKRTGEKVFLECVQDMDHENMFWYRQDPGLGLRLIYFSYDVKMKEKGDIPEGYSVSREKKERFSLILESASTNQTSMYLCACEASGRLYNEQFFGPGTRLTVL.

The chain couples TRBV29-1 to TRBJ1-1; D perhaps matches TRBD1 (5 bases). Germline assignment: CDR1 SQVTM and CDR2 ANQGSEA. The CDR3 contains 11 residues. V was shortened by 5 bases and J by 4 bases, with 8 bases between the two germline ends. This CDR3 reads CSVYRTTEAFF. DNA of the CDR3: TGCAGCGTTTACAGGACCACTGAAGCTTTCTTT.

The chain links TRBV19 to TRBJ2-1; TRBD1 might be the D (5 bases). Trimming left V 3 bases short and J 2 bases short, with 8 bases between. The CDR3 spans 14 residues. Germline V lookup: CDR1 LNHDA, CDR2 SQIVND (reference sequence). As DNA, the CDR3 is TGTGCCAGTAGTATTCAGGGCGCCTACAATGAGCAGTTCTTC. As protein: CASSIQGAYNEQFF.

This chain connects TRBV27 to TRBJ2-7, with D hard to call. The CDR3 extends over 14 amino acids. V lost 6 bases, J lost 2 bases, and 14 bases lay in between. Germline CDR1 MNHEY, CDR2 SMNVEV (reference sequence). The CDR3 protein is CASSPFGRAYEQYF. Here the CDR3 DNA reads TGTGCCAGCAGCCCCTTCGGCCGGGCCTACGAGCAGTACTTC.

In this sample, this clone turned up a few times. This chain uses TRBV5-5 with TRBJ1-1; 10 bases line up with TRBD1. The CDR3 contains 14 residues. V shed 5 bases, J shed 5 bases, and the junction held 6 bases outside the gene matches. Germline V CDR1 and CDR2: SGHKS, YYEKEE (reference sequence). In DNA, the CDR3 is TGTGCCAGCAGGTTTGACAGGGGGCGGACTGAAGCTTTCTTT. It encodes CASRFDRGRTEAFF. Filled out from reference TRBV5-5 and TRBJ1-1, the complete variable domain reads DAGVTQSPTHLIKTRGQQVTLRCSPISGHKSVSWYQQVLGQGPQFIFQYYEKEERGRGNFPDRFSARQFPNYSSELNVNALLLGDSALYLCASRFDRGRTEAFFGQGTRLTVV.

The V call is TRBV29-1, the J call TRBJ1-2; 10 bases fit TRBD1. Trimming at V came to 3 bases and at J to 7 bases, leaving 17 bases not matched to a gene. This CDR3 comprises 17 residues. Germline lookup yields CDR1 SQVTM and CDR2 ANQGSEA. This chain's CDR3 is CSVEATGGDNVPGGYTF. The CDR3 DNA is TGCAGCGTTGAGGCGACAGGGGGCGATAACGTGCCAGGTGGCTACACCTTC.

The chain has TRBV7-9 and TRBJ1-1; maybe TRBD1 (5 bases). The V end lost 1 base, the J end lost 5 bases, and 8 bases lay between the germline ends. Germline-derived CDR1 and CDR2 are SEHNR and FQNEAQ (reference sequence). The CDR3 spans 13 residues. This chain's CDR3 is CASSLGGGTEAFF. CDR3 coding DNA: TGTGCCAGCAGCTTAGGGGGGGGTACTGAAGCTTTCTTT.

The DNA of the CDR3 is TGTGCCATCAGTGAGTCGATTGGACTAGCGGGATGGGGCAATGAGCAGTTCTTC. Protein product: CAISESIGLAGWGNEQFF. The chain links TRBV10-3 to TRBJ2-1; the match to TRBD2 covers 12 bases. Losses at the gene ends were 0 bases for V and 6 bases for J; bases not matched to a gene: 9. Per germline, CDR1 ENHRY and CDR2 SYGVKD. The CDR3 totals 18 residues.

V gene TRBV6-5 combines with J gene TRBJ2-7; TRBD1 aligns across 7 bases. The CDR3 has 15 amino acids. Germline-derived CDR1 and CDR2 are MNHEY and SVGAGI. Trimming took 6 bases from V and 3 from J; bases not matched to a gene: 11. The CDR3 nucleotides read TGTGCCAGCAGGCTCCGGGACAGTGCATACTACGAGCAGTACTTC. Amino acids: CASRLRDSAYYEQYF.

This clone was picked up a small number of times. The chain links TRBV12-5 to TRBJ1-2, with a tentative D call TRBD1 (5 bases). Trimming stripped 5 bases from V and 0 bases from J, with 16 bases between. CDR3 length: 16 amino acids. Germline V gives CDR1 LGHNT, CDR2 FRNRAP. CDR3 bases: TGTGCTAGTGGTCCCCATCGGGAGGGGACTAACTATGGCTACACCTTC. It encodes CASGPHREGTNYGYTF.

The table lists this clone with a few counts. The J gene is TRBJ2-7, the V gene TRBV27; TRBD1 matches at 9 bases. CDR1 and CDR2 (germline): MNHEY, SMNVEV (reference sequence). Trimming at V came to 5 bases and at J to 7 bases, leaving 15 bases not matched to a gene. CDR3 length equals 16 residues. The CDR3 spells CASSAISGQGLGEQYF. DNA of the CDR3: TGTGCCAGCAGTGCTATATCGGGACAGGGCCTGGGAGAGCAGTACTTC.

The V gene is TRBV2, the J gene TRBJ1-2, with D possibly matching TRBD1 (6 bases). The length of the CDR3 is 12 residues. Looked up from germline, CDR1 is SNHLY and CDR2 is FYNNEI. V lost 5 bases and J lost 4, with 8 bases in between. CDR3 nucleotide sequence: TGTGCCAGCAGTCCAGGGGTCTATGGCTACACCTTC. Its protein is CASSPGVYGYTF.

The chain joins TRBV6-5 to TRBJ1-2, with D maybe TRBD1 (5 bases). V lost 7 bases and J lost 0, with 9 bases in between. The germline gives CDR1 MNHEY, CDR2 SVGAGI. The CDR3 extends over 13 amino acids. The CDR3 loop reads CASMVTANYGYTF. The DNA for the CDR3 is TGTGCCAGCATGGTGACAGCTAACTATGGCTACACCTTC.

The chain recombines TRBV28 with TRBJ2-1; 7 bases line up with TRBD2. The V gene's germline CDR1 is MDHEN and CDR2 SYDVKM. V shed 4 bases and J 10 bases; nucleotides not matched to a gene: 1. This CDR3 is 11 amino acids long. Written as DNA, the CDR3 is TGTGCCAGCAGTTGGGGGGGAGAGCAGTTCTTC. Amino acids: CASSWGGEQFF.

Here the CDR3 reads CASSPWTSGRFAKNIQYF. CDR3 coding DNA: TGTGCCAGCAGCCCGTGGACTAGCGGGAGGTTTGCCAAAAACATTCAGTACTTC. The gene calls are TRBV9 and TRBJ2-4, with 14 bases identical to TRBD2. The V segment lost 4 bases and the J segment 1 base; nucleotides outside the gene matches: 7. CDR1 and CDR2 (germline): SGDLS, YYNGEE. The CDR3 is 18 residues long.

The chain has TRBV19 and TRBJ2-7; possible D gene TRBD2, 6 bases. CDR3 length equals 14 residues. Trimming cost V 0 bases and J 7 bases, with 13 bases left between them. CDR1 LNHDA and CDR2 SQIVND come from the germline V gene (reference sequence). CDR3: CASSIEGLGGEQYF. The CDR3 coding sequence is TGTGCCAGTAGTATAGAAGGACTGGGGGGAGAGCAGTACTTC.

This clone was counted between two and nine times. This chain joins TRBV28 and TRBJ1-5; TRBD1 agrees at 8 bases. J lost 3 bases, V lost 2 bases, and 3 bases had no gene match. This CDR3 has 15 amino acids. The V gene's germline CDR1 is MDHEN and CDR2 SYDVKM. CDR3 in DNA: TGTGCCAGCAGTTTAGGACAGGGCAACAATCAGCCCCAGCATTTT. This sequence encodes CASSLGQGNNQPQHF.

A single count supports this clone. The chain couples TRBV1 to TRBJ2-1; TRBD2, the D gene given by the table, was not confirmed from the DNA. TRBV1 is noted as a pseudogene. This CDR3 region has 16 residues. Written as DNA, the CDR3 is TGCACCAGCAGCCGATATTGGAGGGAGGAGAACAATGAGCAGTTCTTC. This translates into CTSSRYWREENNEQFF.

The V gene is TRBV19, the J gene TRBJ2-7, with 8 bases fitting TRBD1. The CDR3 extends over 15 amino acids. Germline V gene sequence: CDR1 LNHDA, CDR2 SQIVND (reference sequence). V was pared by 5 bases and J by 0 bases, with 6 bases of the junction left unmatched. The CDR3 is CASSYRGASSYEQYF. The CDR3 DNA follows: TGTGCCAGTAGTTACAGGGGGGCAAGCTCCTACGAGCAGTACTTC.